This T cell receptor (beta chain) originates from a study of identical twins. TCRdb processed the 5' RACE reads anew with MiXCR; each CDR3 protein has one entry. The data hold roughly 260,000 distinct CDR3 sequences, with around 15% observed a single time. The origin of this receptor is a woman between 18 and 29 years old in good health. Specimen: memory (CD45RO+) T cells sorted from blood.

As DNA, the CDR3 is TGTGCCAGCAGCCCTTTGGCGGGGACTAGCGGGAGGGCCTACGAGCAGTACTTC. The encoded protein is CASSPLAGTSGRAYEQYF. This chain links TRBV11-2 with TRBJ2-7; 16 nucleotides align to TRBD2. J lost 2 bases, V lost 5 bases, and 9 bases had no gene match. CDR1 and CDR2 from the germline V gene are SGHAT and FQNNGV. The CDR3 totals 18 residues.